The 27 T cell receptor beta chains in this list originate from one sample, sequenced in a study of control samples from healthy donors and cancer patients. This table comes from immunoSEQ multiplex PCR, and its TCRdb copy is limited to in-frame clones, with some not included. This sample has 150,000 to 180,000 clones, with just under 95% found just once. Input material: blood. The receptors come from a man between 40 and 49 years old in good health.

In its sample, this clone was seen once. This chain connects TRBV27 to TRBJ1-2; 8 bases map to TRBD1. With 6 bases clipped from V and 8 bases from J, the junction kept 8 bases outside the gene matches. In germline, CDR1 is MNHEY, CDR2 SMNVEV (reference sequence). The CDR3 spans 13 residues. The CDR3 DNA reads as TGTGCCAGCAGGAAGCCGGGACAGGAGGGCTACACCTTC. It specifies CASRKPGQEGYTF.

This chain uses TRBV29-1 with TRBJ2-1; D gene uncertain. The V and J ends lost 6 bases and 9 bases respectively, with 27 bases between them. Germline V gene sequence: CDR1 SQVTM, CDR2 ANQGSEA. The CDR3 has 16 amino acids. DNA for the CDR3: TGCAGCGTCCTATCTACTCTTCCGTCCCTTAGGAGTGAGCAGTTCTTC. This translates into CSVLSTLPSLRSEQFF.

The chain recombines TRBV2 with TRBJ1-4; D might be TRBD1 (5 bases). Germline lookup yields CDR1 SNHLY and CDR2 FYNNEI. The CDR3 runs to 13 residues. With 4 bases removed from V and 10 bases from J, the gap between germline ends came to 13 bases. The chain's CDR3 is CASSVLGGVKLFF. The CDR3 nucleotides read TGTGCCAGCAGTGTGCTGGGGGGTGTAAAACTGTTTTTT.

The V call is TRBV4-1, the J call TRBJ2-7; TRBD1 matches at 7 bases. Unmatched junction bases numbered 5, after V lost 5 bases and J lost 4 bases. Germline V CDR1 and CDR2: MGHRA, YSYEKL. CDR3 length: 13 residues. CDR3 sequence: CASSTQGMYEQYF. CDR3 sequence (DNA): TGCGCCAGCAGCACACAGGGGATGTACGAGCAGTACTTC.

On this clone: The sample has other DNA sequences that encode this CDR3 too. This chain uses TRBV19 with TRBJ1-5, with unresolved D. With 3 bases removed from V and 7 bases from J, the gap between germline ends came to 10 bases. This CDR3 region has 13 residues. Per the germline V gene, CDR1 is LNHDA and CDR2 is SQIVND (reference sequence). As DNA, the CDR3 is TGTGCCAGTAGTATGGGCGGGAACCAGCCCCAGCATTTT. Its protein is CASSMGGNQPQHF.

The rearrangement links TRBV3-1 (or the pseudogene TRBV3-2) to TRBJ2-7; D might be TRBD1 or TRBD2, each matching 6 bases. CDR3 length: 16 amino acids. The germline V and J ends were trimmed by 1 base and 4 bases, with 17 bases remaining between them. Germline loops: CDR1 LGHDT, CDR2 YNNKEL (reference sequence). The CDR3 sequence: CASSQALGGRMYEQYF. The CDR3 DNA reads TGTGCCAGCAGCCAAGCCCTGGGGGGCAGAATGTACGAGCAGTACTTC.

This chain uses TRBV7-3 with TRBJ2-2, with D unresolved. The CDR3 consists of 12 residues. In germline, CDR1 is SGHTA, CDR2 FQGTGA. V lost 4 bases and J 6 bases, leaving 6 bases between the germline ends. CDR3 residues: CASSSPPGELFF. CDR3 nucleotide sequence: TGTGCCAGCAGCTCACCGCCCGGGGAGCTGTTTTTT.

The V call is TRBV24-1, the J call TRBJ2-2; possibly TRBD1 for D (6 bases). The V end lost 1 base, the J end lost 5 bases, and 13 bases lay between the germline ends. In germline, CDR1 is KGHDR, CDR2 SFDVKD. CDR3 length: 16 amino acids. The CDR3 DNA sequence: TGTGCCACCAGTGATTTCGGCGGACAGAAAACCGGGGAGCTGTTTTTT. Translation gives CATSDFGGQKTGELFF.

The chain is built from TRBV5-4 and TRBJ1-1, with D perhaps TRBD1 (5 bases). V lost 4 bases, J lost 8 bases, and 15 bases lay in between. Germline V gives CDR1 SGHNT, CDR2 YYREEE (reference sequence). The CDR3 has 13 amino acids. CDR3 nucleotides: TGTGCCAGCAGCCAGGGACCGCCTCTGGAAGCTTTCTTT. The encoded protein is CASSQGPPLEAFF. Full variable domain (rest looked up from reference TRBV5-4 and TRBJ1-1): ETGVTQSPTHLIKTRGQQVTLRCSSQSGHNTVSWYQQALGQGPQFIFQYYREEENGRGNFPPRFSGLQFPNYSSELNVNALELDDSALYLCASSQGPPLEAFFGQGTRLTVV.

This clone was detected once. V gene TRBV12-3 or TRBV12-4 combines with J gene TRBJ1-1, with D perhaps TRBD1 (5 bases). V was pared by 1 base and J by 8 bases, with 11 bases between. The CDR3 runs to 13 residues. In DNA form, the CDR3 reads TGTGCCAGCAGTTTAGAGGGGTTGAGCGAAGCTTTCTTT. Amino acids: CASSLEGLSEAFF.

The chain joins TRBV5-6 to TRBJ1-6, with D tentatively TRBD1 (5 bases). Trimming took off 5 bases at V and 6 bases at J, with 15 bases between the two ends. Germline CDR1 SGHDT, CDR2 YYEEEE. The CDR3 consists of 15 residues. DNA of the CDR3: TGTGCCAGCAGACCCTTTGGGGGGGTTAATTCACCCCTCCACTTT. Its protein is CASRPFGGVNSPLHF.

The chain has TRBV28 and TRBJ1-6, with 11 bases identical to TRBD1. Germline CDR1 is MDHEN and CDR2 is SYDVKM. V gave up 3 bases and J gave up 4 bases; unmatched junction bases: 5. The CDR3 extends over 17 amino acids. The CDR3 protein is CASSFPGTGGYNSPLHF. As DNA, the CDR3 is TGTGCCAGCAGTTTCCCCGGGACAGGGGGATATAATTCACCCCTCCACTTT.

A single count supports this clone. This rearrangement joins TRBV11-2 to TRBJ2-3; possible D gene TRBD2, 6 bases. CDR3 size: 15 residues. V gave up 8 bases and J gave up 4 bases, with 19 bases separating them. Germline CDR1 SGHAT, CDR2 FQNNGV. CDR3 nucleotide sequence: TGTGCCAGCTCCCCGGGCCGGGGGTCCGCAGATACGCAGTATTTT. Residues: CASSPGRGSADTQYF. The variable domain in full, with the rest retrieved from reference TRBV11-2 and TRBJ2-3, is EAGVAQSPRYKIIEKRQSVAFWCNPISGHATLYWYQQILGQGPKLLIQFQNNGVVDDSQLPKDRFSAERLKGVDSTLKIQPAKLEDSAVYLCASSPGRGSADTQYFGPGTRLTVL.

J is TRBJ2-3 and V is TRBV4-2, with TRBD2 identical over 10 bases. V shed 4 bases, J shed 6 bases, and the junction held 7 bases outside the gene matches. The germline gives CDR1 LGHNA, CDR2 YNFKEQ. The CDR3 has 15 residues. CDR3 amino acids: CASSPSSGGGDTQYF. The CDR3 DNA reads as TGTGCCAGCAGCCCGTCTAGCGGGGGTGGGGATACGCAGTATTTT.

This clone came up once. The rearrangement links TRBV11-3 to TRBJ2-2; TRBD2 might be the D (6 bases). The V end lost 3 bases, the J end lost 4 bases, and 9 bases lay between the germline ends. The germline CDR1 and CDR2 sequences are SGHNT and YENEEA. The CDR3 runs 14 residues. CDR3: CASSFRGSTGELFF. DNA for the CDR3: TGTGCCAGCAGCTTTCGGGGGAGCACCGGGGAGCTGTTTTTT. Using reference TRBV11-3 and TRBJ2-2 for the parts outside the CDR3, the full variable domain is EAGVVQSPRYKIIEKKQPVAFWCNPISGHNTLYWYLQNLGQGPELLIRYENEEAVDDSQLPKDRFSAERLKGVDSTLKIQPAELGDSAVYLCASSFRGSTGELFFGEGSRLTVL.

The chain carries TRBV6-5 and TRBJ2-1, with no clear D. CDR3 length: 12 residues. The V end lost 4 bases, the J end lost 5 bases, and 6 bases lay between the germline ends. Per the germline V gene, CDR1 is MNHEY and CDR2 is SVGAGI. The CDR3 nucleotides are TGTGCCAGCAGTTCACTGGACAATGAGCAGTTCTTC. Translating it yields CASSSLDNEQFF.

CDR3 region: CASSAHEQFF. In DNA form, the CDR3 reads TGTGCCAGCAGTGCCCATGAGCAGTTCTTC. V is TRBV28 and J is TRBJ2-1; D call uncertain. This CDR3 is built from 10 residues. V lost 5 bases and J 8 bases, leaving 4 bases between the germline ends. CDR1 is MDHEN and CDR2 is SYDVKM in the germline V gene. Together with reference TRBV28 and TRBJ2-1, the CDR3 gives the full variable domain: DVKVTQSSRYLVKRTGEKVFLECVQDMDHENMFWYRQDPGLGLRLIYFSYDVKMKEKGDIPEGYSVSREKKERFSLILESASTNQTSMYLCASSAHEQFFGPGTRLTVL.

This clone appeared a single time. V is TRBV11-2 and J is TRBJ2-3; a weak D match, TRBD2 (6 bases). The CDR3 spans 17 residues. Trimming cost V 4 bases and J 6 bases, with 23 bases left between them. Germline CDR1 and CDR2: SGHAT and FQNNGV. The DNA of the CDR3 is TGTGCCAGCAGCTACCGACTAGGGAAGGGAGCTAGGGATACGCAGTATTTT. Translated, it gives CASSYRLGKGARDTQYF.

The gene calls are TRBV6-6 and TRBJ1-1, with D perhaps TRBD1 (5 bases). Germline CDR1 reads MNHNY; CDR2 reads SVGAGI (reference sequence). The V end was cut by 4 bases, the J end by 1 base, with 7 bases between. There are 13 residues in the CDR3. The CDR3 sequence: CASSWDGNTEAFF. In DNA form, the CDR3 reads TGTGCCAGCAGTTGGGACGGGAACACTGAAGCTTTCTTT.

This chain uses TRBV6-5 with TRBJ1-6; a possible D gene is TRBD1 (5 bases). This CDR3 comprises 14 residues. Germline CDR1 reads MNHEY; CDR2 reads SVGAGI. V was pared by 7 bases and J by 7 bases, with 14 bases between. CDR3: CASITGPPNSPLHF. CDR3 DNA sequence: TGTGCCAGCATCACGGGACCTCCGAATTCACCCCTCCACTTT.

The chain uses TRBV12-1 and TRBJ1-2. TRBV12-1 is deemed a pseudogene. The CDR3 length is 15 residues. Here the CDR3 DNA reads TGTGCCAGTCCGCTGGGGGGCCCACGGTTCTATGGCTACACCTTC. This codes for CASPLGGPRFYGYTF.

The chain carries TRBV2 and TRBJ1-5; 8 positions match TRBD1. CDR3 length: 14 amino acids. Germline CDR1 SNHLY, CDR2 FYNNEI. The trim removed 4 bases at V and 6 bases at J, leaving 5 bases unmatched. The CDR3 DNA follows: TGTGCCAGCAGTGTATTACAGGGGGGTCAGCCCCAGCATTTT. Translation gives CASSVLQGGQPQHF.

The chain employs TRBV7-9 and TRBJ2-7; D is possibly TRBD1 or TRBD2 (7 bases each). Trimming removed 8 bases at V and 2 bases at J, with 13 bases between. This CDR3 spans 13 amino acids. CDR1 is SEHNR, CDR2 FQNEAQ, per germline (reference sequence). DNA for the CDR3: TGTGCCAGCGGATCAGGGGGGGCCTACGAGCAGTACTTC. This sequence encodes CASGSGGAYEQYF.

The chain has TRBV24-1 and TRBJ2-1, with 9 bases aligning to TRBD1. CDR3 size: 15 residues. The V gene end was trimmed by 5 bases and the J gene end by 7 bases; junction bases not matched to a gene: 8. Germline V gene data show CDR1 as KGHDR and CDR2 as SFDVKD. CDR3 residues: CATSGLQGAANEQFF. The CDR3 DNA reads TGTGCCACCAGTGGCCTACAGGGGGCCGCGAATGAGCAGTTCTTC.

The chain is built from TRBV7-8 and TRBJ1-2; D ambiguous. CDR1 is SGHVS, CDR2 FQNEAQ, per germline. This CDR3 comprises 12 residues. Between the trimmed V and J ends, which lost 5 bases and 14 bases, there was a span of 18 bases. The CDR3: CASSPDAAAITF. The CDR3 DNA is TGTGCCAGCAGCCCAGACGCGGCCGCTATAACCTTC.

The chain combines TRBV4-2 with TRBJ2-7; TRBD1 matches at 9 bases. There are 14 residues in the CDR3. The ends lost 5 bases at V and 5 bases at J; junction bases unmatched: 7. In germline, CDR1 is LGHNA, CDR2 YNFKEQ. In nucleotides, the CDR3 is TGTGCCAGCAGCTTCGGACAGGGGAGCGACGAGCAGTACTTC. Protein sequence: CASSFGQGSDEQYF.

This chain joins TRBV28 and TRBJ2-7, with 8 positions matching TRBD1. V lost 4 bases and J lost 6; bases outside the gene matches: 11. Per germline, CDR1 MDHEN and CDR2 SYDVKM. This CDR3 spans 15 amino acids. The CDR3 loop reads CASSSPGTGGGEQYF. CDR3 in DNA: TGTGCCAGCAGTTCCCCGGGGACAGGCGGCGGCGAGCAGTACTTC.